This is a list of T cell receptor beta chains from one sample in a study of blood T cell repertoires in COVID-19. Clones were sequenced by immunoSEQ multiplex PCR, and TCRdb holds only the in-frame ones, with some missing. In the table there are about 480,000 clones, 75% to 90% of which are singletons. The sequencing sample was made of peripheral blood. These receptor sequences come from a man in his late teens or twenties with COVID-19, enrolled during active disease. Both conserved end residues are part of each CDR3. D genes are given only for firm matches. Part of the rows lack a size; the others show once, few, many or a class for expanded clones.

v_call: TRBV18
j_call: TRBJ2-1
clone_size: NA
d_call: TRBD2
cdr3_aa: CASSPPERGKDEQFF
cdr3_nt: TGTGCCAGCTCACCACCCGAGCGGGGGAAAGATGAGCAGTTCTTC

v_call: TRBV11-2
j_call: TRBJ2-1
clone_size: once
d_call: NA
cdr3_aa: CASSGPERVLHNEQFF
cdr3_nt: TGTGCCAGCAGCGGCCCCGAGAGGGTCTTACACAATGAGCAGTTCTTC

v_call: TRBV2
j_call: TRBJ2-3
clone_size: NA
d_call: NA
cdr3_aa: CASSQLSTDTQYF
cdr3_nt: TGTGCCAGCAGCCAGTTATCCACAGATACGCAGTATTTT

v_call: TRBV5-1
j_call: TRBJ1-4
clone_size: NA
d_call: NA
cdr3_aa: CASSLDGQTNEKLFF
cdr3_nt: TGCGCCAGCAGCTTGGACGGTCAAACTAATGAAAAACTGTTTTTT

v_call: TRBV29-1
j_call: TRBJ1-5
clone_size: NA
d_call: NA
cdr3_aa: CSVTTGNSNQPQHF
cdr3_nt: TGCAGCGTTACGACAGGAAATAGCAATCAGCCCCAGCATTTT

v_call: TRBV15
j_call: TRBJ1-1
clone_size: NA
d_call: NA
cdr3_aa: CATSKDTNTEAFF
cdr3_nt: TGTGCCACCAGCAAGGACACGAACACTGAAGCTTTCTTT

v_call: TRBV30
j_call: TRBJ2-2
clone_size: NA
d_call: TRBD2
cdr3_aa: CAWRLAGVPGELFF
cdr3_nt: TGTGCCTGGCGACTAGCGGGAGTTCCCGGGGAGCTGTTTTTT

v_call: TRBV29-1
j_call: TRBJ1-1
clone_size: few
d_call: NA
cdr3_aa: CSVVSNTEAFF
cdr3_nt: TGCAGCGTTGTCTCCAACACTGAAGCTTTCTTT

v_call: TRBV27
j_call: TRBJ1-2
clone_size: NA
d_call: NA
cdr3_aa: CASSLSGGVPYGYTF
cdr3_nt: TGTGCCAGCAGTTTATCTGGGGGGGTACCCTATGGCTACACCTTC

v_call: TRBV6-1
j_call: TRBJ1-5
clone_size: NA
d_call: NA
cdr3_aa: CASSDPQGGWYSNQPQHF
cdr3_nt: TGTGCCAGCAGTGATCCCCAAGGAGGTTGGTATAGCAATCAGCCCCAGCATTTT

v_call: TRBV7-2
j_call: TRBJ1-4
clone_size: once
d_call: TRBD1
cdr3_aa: CASRGTEGSNEKLFF
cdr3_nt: TGTGCCAGCAGGGGGACAGAGGGTAGTAATGAAAAACTGTTTTTT

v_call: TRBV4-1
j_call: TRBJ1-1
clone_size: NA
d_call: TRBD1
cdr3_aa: CASSRQTGGYTEAFF
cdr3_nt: TGCGCCAGCAGCCGCCAGACAGGGGGATACACTGAAGCTTTCTTT

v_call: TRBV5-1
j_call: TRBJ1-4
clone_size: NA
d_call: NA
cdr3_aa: CASSFSGTHEKLFF
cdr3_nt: TGCGCCAGCAGTTTCTCAGGGACTCATGAAAAACTGTTTTTT

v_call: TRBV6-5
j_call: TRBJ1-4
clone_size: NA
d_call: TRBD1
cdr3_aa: CASRPTGGSEKLFF
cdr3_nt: TGTGCCAGCAGACCGACAGGGGGCAGTGAAAAACTGTTTTTT

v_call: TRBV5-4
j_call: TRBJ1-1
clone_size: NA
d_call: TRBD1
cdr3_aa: CASSAGQGRDTEAFF
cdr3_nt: TGTGCCAGCAGCGCCGGACAGGGAAGAGACACTGAAGCTTTCTTT

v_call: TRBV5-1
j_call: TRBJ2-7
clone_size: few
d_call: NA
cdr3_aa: CASSGAISSMEQYF
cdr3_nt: TGCGCCAGCAGCGGGGCAATTTCCTCTATGGAGCAGTACTTC

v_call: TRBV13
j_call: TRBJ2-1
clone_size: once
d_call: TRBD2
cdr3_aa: CASGGGAGNEQFF
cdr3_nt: TGTGCCAGCGGCGGGGGGGCCGGGAATGAGCAGTTCTTC

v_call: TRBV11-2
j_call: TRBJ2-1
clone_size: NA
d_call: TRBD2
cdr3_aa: CASSFFERGYNEQFF
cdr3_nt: TGTGCCAGCAGCTTTTTCGAGCGGGGGTACAATGAGCAGTTCTTC

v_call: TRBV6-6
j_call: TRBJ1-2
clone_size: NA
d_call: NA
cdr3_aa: CASSSNLQASGGYTF
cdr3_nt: TGTGCCAGCAGTTCCAACTTACAGGCTTCTGGTGGCTACACCTTC

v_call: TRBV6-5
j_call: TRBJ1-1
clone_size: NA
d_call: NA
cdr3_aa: CASRGASNTEAFF
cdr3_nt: TGTGCCAGCAGGGGGGCGTCGAACACTGAAGCTTTCTTT

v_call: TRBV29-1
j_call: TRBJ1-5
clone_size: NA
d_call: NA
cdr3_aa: CSVGAAHDQPQHF
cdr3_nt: TGCAGCGTGGGAGCAGCGCACGATCAGCCCCAGCATTTT